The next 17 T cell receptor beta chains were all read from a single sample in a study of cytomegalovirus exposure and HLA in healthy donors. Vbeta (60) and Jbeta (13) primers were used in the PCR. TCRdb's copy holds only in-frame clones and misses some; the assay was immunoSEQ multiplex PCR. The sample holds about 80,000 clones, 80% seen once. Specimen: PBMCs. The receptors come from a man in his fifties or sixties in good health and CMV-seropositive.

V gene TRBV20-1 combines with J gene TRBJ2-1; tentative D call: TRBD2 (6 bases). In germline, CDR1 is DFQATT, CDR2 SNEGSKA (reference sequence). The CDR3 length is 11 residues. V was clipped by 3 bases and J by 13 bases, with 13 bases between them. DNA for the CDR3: TGCAGTGCTAGCCTTGCGGAGGGACAGTTCTTC. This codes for CSASLAEGQFF.

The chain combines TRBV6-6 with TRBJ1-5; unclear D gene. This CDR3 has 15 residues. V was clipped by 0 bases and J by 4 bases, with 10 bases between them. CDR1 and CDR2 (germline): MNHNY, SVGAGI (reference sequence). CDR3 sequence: CASSYSKEGNQPQHF. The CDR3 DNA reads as TGTGCCAGCAGTTACTCGAAGGAGGGAAATCAGCCCCAGCATTTT.

CDR3 region: CASSFGQGINEKLFF. DNA for the CDR3: TGTGCCAGCAGTTTCGGACAGGGAATTAATGAAAAACTGTTTTTT. V usage is TRBV27 and J usage is TRBJ1-4; 8 nucleotides match TRBD1. V trimming: 3 bases; J trimming: 4 bases; junction bases outside the gene matches: 4. The CDR3 loop spans 15 amino acids. CDR1 is MNHEY, CDR2 SMNVEV, per germline (reference sequence).

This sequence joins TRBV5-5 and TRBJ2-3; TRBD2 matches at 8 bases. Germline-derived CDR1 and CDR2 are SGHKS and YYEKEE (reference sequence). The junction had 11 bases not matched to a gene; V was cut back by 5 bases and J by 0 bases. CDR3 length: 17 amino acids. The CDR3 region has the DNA TGTGCCAGCAGTTCCGCCCCACTAGCGGAGAGCACAGATACGCAGTATTTT. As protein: CASSSAPLAESTDTQYF.

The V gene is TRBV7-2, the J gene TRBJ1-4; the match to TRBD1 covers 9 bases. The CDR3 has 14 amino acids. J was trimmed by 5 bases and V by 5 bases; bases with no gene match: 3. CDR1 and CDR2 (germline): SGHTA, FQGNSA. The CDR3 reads CASSIGTGNEKLFF. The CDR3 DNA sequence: TGTGCCAGCAGCATTGGGACAGGGAATGAAAAACTGTTTTTT.

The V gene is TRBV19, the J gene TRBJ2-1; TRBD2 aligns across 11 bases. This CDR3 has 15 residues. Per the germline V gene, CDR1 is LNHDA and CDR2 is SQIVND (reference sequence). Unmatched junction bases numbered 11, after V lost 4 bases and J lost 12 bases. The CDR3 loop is CASSRSSGRGRWQFF. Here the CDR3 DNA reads TGTGCCAGTAGTAGAAGTAGCGGGAGGGGGAGATGGCAGTTCTTC. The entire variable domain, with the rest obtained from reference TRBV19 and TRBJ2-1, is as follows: DGGITQSPKYLFRKEGQNVTLSCEQNLNHDAMYWYRQDPGQGLRLIYYSQIVNDFQKGDIAEGYSVSREKKESFPLTVTSAQKNPTAFYLCASSRSSGRGRWQFFGPGTRLTVL.

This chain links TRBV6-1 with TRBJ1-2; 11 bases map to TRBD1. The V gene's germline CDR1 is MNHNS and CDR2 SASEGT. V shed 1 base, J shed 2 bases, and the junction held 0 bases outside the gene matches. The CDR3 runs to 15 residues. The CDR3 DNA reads TGTGCCAGCAGTGAAGGGACAGGGGGCAACTATGGCTACACCTTC. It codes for CASSEGTGGNYGYTF.

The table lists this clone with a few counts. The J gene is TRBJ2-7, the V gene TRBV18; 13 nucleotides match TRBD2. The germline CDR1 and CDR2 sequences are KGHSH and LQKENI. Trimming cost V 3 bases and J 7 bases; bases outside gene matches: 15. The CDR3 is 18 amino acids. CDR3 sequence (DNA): TGTGCCAGCTCACCCCCGGGACTAGCGGGGCCTTTTGGAGGTGAGCAGTACTTC. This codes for CASSPPGLAGPFGGEQYF.

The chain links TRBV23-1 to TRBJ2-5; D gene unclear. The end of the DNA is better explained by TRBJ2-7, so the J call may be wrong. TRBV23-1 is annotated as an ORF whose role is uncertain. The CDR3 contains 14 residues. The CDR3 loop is CATSYRDTSYEQYF. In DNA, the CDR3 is TGCGCCACCAGCTACCGAGACACCTCCTACGAGCAGTACTTC.

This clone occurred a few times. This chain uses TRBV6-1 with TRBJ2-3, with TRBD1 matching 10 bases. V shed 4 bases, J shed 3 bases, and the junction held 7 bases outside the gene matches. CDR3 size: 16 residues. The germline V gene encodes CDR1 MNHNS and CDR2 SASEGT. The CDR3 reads CASSVLTGGTTDTQYF. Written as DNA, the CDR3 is TGTGCCAGCAGTGTGTTGACAGGGGGCACGACAGATACGCAGTATTTT.

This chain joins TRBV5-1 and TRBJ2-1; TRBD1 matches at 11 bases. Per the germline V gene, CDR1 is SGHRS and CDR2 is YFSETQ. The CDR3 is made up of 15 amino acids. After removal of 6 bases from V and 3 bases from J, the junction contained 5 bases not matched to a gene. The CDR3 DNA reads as TGCGCCAGCATCGTAGGGACAGGGGGCTACAATGAGCAGTTCTTC. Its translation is CASIVGTGGYNEQFF.

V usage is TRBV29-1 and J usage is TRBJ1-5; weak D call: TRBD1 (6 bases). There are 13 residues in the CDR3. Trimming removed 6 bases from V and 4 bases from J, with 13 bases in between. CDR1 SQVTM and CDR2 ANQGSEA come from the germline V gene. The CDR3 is CSVQGIGNQPQHF. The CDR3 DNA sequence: TGCAGCGTACAGGGAATAGGAAATCAGCCCCAGCATTTT.

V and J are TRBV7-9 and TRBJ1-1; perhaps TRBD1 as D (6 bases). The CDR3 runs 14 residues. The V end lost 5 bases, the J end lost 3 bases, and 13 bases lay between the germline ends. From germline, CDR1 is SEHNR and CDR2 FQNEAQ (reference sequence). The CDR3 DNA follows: TGTGCCAGCAGCCCAGGGGTCTTGGACACTGAAGCTTTCTTT. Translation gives CASSPGVLDTEAFF.

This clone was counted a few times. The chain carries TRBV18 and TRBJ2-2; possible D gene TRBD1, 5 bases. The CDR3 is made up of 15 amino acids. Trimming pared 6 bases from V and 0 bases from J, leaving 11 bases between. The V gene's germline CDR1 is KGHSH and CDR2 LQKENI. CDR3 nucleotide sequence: TGTGCCAGCTCGCCCGGACACGCGAACACCGGGGAGCTGTTTTTT. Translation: CASSPGHANTGELFF.

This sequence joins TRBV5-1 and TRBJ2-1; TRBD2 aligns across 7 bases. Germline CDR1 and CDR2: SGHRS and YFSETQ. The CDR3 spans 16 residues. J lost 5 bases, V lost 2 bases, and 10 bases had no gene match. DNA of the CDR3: TGCGCCAGCAGCTTCGCGACGGGAGGAGTGGACAATGAGCAGTTCTTC. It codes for CASSFATGGVDNEQFF.

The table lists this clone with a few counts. CDR3 protein: CATSWGGGGYGYTF. The CDR3 nucleotides read TGTGCCACCTCTTGGGGAGGCGGTGGCTATGGCTACACCTTC. The V gene is TRBV19, the J gene TRBJ1-2; D is unclear. This CDR3 has 14 amino acids. CDR1 and CDR2 (germline): LNHDA, SQIVND (reference sequence). The V end was cut by 10 bases, the J end by 4 bases, with 19 bases between.

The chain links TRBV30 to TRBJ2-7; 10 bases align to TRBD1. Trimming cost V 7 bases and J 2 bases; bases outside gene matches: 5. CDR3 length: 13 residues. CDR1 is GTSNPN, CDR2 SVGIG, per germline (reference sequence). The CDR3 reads CAFDRGQPYEQYF. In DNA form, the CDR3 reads TGTGCCTTCGACAGGGGGCAGCCCTACGAGCAGTACTTC.